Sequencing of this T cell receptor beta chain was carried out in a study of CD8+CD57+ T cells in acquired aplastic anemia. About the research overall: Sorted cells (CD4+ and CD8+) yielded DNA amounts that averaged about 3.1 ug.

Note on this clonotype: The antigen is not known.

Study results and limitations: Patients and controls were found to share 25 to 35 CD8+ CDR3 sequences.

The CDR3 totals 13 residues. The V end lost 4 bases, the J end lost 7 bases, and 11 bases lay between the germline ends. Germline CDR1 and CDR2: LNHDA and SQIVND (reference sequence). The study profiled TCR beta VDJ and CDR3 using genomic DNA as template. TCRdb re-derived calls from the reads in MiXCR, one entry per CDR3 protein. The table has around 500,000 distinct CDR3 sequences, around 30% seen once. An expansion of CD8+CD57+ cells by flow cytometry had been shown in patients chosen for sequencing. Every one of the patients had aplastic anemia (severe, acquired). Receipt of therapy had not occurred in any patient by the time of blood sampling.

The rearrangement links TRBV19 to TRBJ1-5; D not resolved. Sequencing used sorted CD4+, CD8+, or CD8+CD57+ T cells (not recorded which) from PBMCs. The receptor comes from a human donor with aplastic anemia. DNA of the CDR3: TGTGCCAGTAGTAATGGGATGGGCCAGCCCCAGCATTTT. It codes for CASSNGMGQPQHF.